This TCR beta chain was observed in a study of molecular identifiers for immune sequencing clone quantification. This clonotype was detected a few times. TCRdb itself ran the PCR reads through MiXCR, one entry per CDR3 protein. This sample has under 650,000 distinct CDR3 sequences, with 15% to 20% found just once. When naive CD8 T cells were sorted, they were gated as CD8+CD4-CCR7+CD45RA+. From germline, CDR1 is MNHEY and CDR2 SMNVEV (reference sequence). This CDR3 is built from 15 residues. V gave up 3 bases and J gave up 1 base, with 11 bases separating them. This clonotype was sampled from a human donor in good health. Some libraries in this study had Jurkat cell RNA spiked in. Sequencing was performed on naive CD8+ T cells from blood, with Jurkat cell RNA spiked in. Stated subset: FACS-sorted CD8+CD4-CCR7+CD45RA+ naive T cells. The J gene is TRBJ2-3, the V gene TRBV27; D uncertain. The CDR3 protein is CASSFGSWGTDTQYF. The CDR3 DNA is TGTGCCAGCAGTTTTGGTTCGTGGGGCACAGATACGCAGTATTTT.